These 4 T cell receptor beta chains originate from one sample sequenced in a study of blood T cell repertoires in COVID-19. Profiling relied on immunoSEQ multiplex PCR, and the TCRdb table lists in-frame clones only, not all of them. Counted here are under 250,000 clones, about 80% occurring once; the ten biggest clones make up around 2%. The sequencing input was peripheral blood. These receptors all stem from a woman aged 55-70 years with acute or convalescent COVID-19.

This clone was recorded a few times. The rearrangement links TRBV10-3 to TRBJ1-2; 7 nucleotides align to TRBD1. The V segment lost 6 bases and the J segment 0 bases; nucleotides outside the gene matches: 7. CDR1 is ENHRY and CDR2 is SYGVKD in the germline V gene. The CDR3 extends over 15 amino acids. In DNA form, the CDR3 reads TGTGCCATCAGGATTCGGGGGACAGCTAACTATGGCTACACCTTC. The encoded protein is CAIRIRGTANYGYTF.

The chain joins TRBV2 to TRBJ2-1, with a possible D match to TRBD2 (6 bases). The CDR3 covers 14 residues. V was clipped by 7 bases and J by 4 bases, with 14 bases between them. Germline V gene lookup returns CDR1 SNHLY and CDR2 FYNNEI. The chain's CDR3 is CASNRGGAYNEQFF. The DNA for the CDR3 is TGTGCCAGCAACCGGGGCGGGGCTTACAATGAGCAGTTCTTC.

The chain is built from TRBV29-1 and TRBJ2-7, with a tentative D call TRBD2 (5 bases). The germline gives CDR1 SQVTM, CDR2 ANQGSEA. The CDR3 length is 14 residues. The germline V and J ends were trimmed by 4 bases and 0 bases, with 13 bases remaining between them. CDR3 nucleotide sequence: TGCAGCGTTGCGGGATTCTCGAGCTCCTACGAGCAGTACTTC. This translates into CSVAGFSSSYEQYF.

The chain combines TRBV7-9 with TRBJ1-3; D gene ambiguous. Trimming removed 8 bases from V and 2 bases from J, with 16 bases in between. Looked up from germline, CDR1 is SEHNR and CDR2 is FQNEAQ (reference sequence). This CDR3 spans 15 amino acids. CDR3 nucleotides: TGTGCCAGCGTCTCCAACTTAATAACTGGAAACACCATATATTTT. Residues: CASVSNLITGNTIYF. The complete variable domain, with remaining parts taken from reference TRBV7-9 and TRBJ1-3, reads DTGVSQNPRHKITKRGQNVTFRCDPISEHNRLYWYRQTLGQGPEFLTYFQNEAQLEKSRLLSDRFSAERPKGSFSTLEIQRTEQGDSAMYLCASVSNLITGNTIYFGEGSWLTVV.